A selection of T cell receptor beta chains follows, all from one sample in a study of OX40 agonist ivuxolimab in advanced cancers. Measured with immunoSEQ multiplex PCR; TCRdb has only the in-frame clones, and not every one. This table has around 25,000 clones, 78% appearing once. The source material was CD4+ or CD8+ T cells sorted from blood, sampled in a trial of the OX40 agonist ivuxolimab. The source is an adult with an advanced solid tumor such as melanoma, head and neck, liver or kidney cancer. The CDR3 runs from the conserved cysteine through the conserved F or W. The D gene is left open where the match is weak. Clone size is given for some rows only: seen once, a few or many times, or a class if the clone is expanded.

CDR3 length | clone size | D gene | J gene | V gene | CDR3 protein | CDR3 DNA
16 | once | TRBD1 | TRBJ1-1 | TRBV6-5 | CASSYEGGQVNTEAFF | TGTGCCAGCAGTTACGAAGGCGGACAGGTCAACACTGAAGCTTTCTTT
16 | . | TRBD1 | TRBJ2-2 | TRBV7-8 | CASSPRDRGGTGELFF | TGTGCCAGCAGCCCGAGGGACAGGGGTGGGACCGGGGAGCTGTTTTTT
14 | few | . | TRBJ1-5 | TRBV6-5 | CASRAQDSNQPQHF | TGTGCCAGCAGGGCGCAGGATAGCAATCAGCCCCAGCATTTT
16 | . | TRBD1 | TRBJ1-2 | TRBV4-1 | CASSQERPGQNYGYTF | TGCGCCAGCAGCCAAGAGAGGCCGGGACAGAACTATGGCTACACCTTC
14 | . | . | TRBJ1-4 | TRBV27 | CASSFVGPNEKLFF | TGTGCCAGCAGTTTTGTAGGGCCTAATGAAAAACTGTTTTTT
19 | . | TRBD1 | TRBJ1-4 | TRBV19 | CASSMSGTAFAATNEKLFF | TGTGCCAGTAGTATGTCCGGGACAGCATTTGCTGCAACTAATGAAAAACTGTTTTTT
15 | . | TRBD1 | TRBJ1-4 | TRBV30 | CAWSSQGAKNEKLFF | TGTGCCTGGAGTTCTCAGGGGGCCAAAAATGAAAAACTGTTTTTT
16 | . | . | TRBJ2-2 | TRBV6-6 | CASSYAPQSNTGELFF | TGTGCCAGTAGTTACGCACCACAGTCGAACACCGGGGAGCTGTTTTTT
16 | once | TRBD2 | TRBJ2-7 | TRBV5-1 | CASSLGEGMGTYEQYF | TGCGCCAGCAGCTTGGGGGAGGGGATGGGGACCTACGAGCAGTACTTC
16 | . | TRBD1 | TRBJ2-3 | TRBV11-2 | CASRQGAHPRTDTQYF | TGTGCCAGCAGGCAGGGGGCCCACCCTCGTACAGATACGCAGTATTTT
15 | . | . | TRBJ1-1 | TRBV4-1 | CASSQGSGRNTEAFF | TGCGCCAGCAGCCAAGGTTCGGGGAGGAACACTGAAGCTTTCTTT
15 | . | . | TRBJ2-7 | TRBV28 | CASSSSVPTPNEQYF | TGTGCCAGCAGCTCTAGCGTCCCCACCCCTAACGAGCAGTACTTC
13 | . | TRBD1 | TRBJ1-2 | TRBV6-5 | CASSYGDRDGYTF | TGTGCCAGCAGTTACGGGGACAGGGATGGCTACACCTTC
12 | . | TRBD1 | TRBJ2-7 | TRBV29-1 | CSVRTGHYEQYF | TGCAGCGTTCGGACAGGACACTACGAGCAGTACTTC
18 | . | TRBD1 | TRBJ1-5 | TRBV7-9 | CASSWGQGTPEAGQPQHF | TGTGCCAGCAGCTGGGGACAGGGAACCCCCGAAGCTGGTCAGCCCCAGCATTTT
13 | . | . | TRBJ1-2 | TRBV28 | CASSLEGGYGYTF | TGTGCCAGCAGTTTAGAGGGAGGCTATGGCTACACCTTC
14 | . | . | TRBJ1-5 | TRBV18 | CASSPGTVNQPQHF | TGTGCCAGCTCACCAGGGACGGTCAATCAGCCCCAGCATTTT
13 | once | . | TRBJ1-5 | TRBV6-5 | CASSPVWDQPQHF | TGTGCCAGCAGTCCTGTATGGGATCAGCCCCAGCATTTT
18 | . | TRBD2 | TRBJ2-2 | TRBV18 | CASSPLRTSGSHSGELFF | TGTGCCAGCTCACCCCTGAGGACTAGCGGGAGTCACTCCGGGGAGCTGTTTTTT
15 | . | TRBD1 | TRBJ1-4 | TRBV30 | CAWRLPQGNNEKLFF | TGTGCCTGGAGACTCCCACAGGGGAATAATGAAAAACTGTTTTTT
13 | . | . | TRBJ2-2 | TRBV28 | CASRLSNTGELFF | TGTGCCAGCAGGCTCTCTAACACCGGGGAGCTGTTTTTT
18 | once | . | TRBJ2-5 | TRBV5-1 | CASSRQGGGAGSQETQYF | TGCGCCAGCAGCCGGCAGGGTGGGGGGGCCGGGTCCCAAGAGACCCAGTACTTC
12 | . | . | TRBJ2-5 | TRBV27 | CASSRTQETQYF | TGTGCCAGCAGTCGAACCCAAGAGACCCAGTACTTC
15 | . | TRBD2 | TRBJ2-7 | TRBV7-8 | CASSLVGRGGAEQYF | TGTGCCAGCAGCTTAGTGGGTCGGGGGGGCGCCGAGCAGTACTTC
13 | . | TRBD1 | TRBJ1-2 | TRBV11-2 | CASSFAGGYGYTF | TGTGCCAGCAGCTTCGCAGGGGGTTATGGCTACACCTTC
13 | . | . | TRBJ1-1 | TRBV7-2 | CASSLGRQVEAFF | TGTGCCAGCAGCTTAGGGAGGCAGGTTGAAGCTTTCTTT
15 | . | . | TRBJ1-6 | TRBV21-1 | CANQRPGDPNSPLHF | TGTGCCAACCAACGGCCCGGGGATCCTAATTCACCCCTCCACTTT
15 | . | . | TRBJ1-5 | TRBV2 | CASRTSLGESQPQHF | TGTGCCAGCAGGACGAGTTTGGGCGAGAGTCAGCCCCAGCATTTT
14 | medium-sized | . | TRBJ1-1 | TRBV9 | CASSTTTGNTEAFF | TGTGCCAGCAGCACAACTACAGGGAACACTGAAGCTTTCTTT
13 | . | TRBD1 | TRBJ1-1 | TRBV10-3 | CAIRGQGAGGAFF | TGTGCCATCAGAGGACAGGGGGCTGGGGGAGCTTTCTTT